This T cell receptor (beta chain) was profiled in a study of blood T cell repertoires in COVID-19. The CDR3 length is 15 residues. CDR1 LNHDA and CDR2 SQIVND come from the germline V gene (reference sequence). With 1 base clipped from V and 7 bases from J, the junction kept 4 bases outside the gene matches. Source study methods: For nucleated cells, counts were estimated from reference gene primer amplification. The method was immunoSEQ multiplex PCR; TCRdb's version includes in-frame clones alone and lacks a portion of them. That table is the source of V, J and clone size, and D and trimming were worked out from the DNA. This sample carries tens of thousands of clones, 85% to 90% of them seen once, and the ten largest clones take less than 1.5%.

The sample taken for sequencing was peripheral blood. This sequence was found in a woman aged 55-69 years with acute or convalescent COVID-19. The V call is TRBV19, the J call TRBJ2-1; 10 bases are shared with TRBD2. CDR3 coding DNA: TGTGCCAGTAGTATAGTCCCTAGCGGGAGAAATGAGCAGTTCTTC. As protein: CASSIVPSGRNEQFF.